This paragraph covers one T cell receptor (beta chain) sequence. Antigen specificity is unknown. The record originates from a study of T cell responses to AZD1222 COVID-19 vaccine. Study-wide results and caveats: Repertoire sampling happened only post peak T cell response. White British people made up most donors, females outnumbered males, and clonal diversity was possibly underestimated. Regions 160-218 and 743-854 dominated among vaccine-associated CD4 TCRs spanning spike.

Germline V lookup: CDR1 SGHDT, CDR2 YYEEEE. The CDR3 consists of 15 residues. Between the trimmed V and J ends, which lost 1 base and 4 bases, there was a span of 9 bases. Libraries were prepared by immunoSEQ multiplex PCR; TCRdb keeps only in-frame clonotypes and omits some of them. The sample has over 150,000 clones, about 85% seen once. The specimen was peripheral blood, collected on day 0 of AZD1222 vaccination. The V call is TRBV5-6, the J call TRBJ1-6; no definite D call. The source is an adult in good health. CDR3 nucleotides: TGTGCCAGCAGCTTGTCTGGGGAGTATAATTCACCCCTCCACTTT. This codes for CASSLSGEYNSPLHF.